This TCR beta chain was recorded in a study of T cell repertoires in ileal Crohn's disease. Surgical specimens yielded lamina propria lymphocytes, which were density-gradient separated and then sorted. Some clones are missing from TCRdb's copy, which holds only in-frame ones; the method was immunoSEQ multiplex PCR. The data hold thousands of clones, with around 74% observed a single time. This clone was seen once. Its specificity is not known. Study findings and constraints: High-frequency clones were more common in sorted CD8 than CD4 cells. Clonality above 26.8% at surgery always came with endoscopic recurrence.

This TCR was sampled from an adult with Crohn's disease. Some clones in this sample may be carry-over from other donors' samples. Sequenced material: CD8+ T cells from ileum.

The CDR3 is CASSFRDRDYDTQYF. CDR3 DNA sequence: TGTGCCAGCAGCTTCCGGGACAGGGATTACGATACGCAGTATTTT. The rearrangement links TRBV7-9 to TRBJ2-3; 9 bases agree with TRBD1. Germline assignment: CDR1 SEHNR and CDR2 FQNEAQ (reference sequence). V gave up 3 bases and J gave up 6 bases; unmatched junction bases: 7. The CDR3 runs to 15 residues.